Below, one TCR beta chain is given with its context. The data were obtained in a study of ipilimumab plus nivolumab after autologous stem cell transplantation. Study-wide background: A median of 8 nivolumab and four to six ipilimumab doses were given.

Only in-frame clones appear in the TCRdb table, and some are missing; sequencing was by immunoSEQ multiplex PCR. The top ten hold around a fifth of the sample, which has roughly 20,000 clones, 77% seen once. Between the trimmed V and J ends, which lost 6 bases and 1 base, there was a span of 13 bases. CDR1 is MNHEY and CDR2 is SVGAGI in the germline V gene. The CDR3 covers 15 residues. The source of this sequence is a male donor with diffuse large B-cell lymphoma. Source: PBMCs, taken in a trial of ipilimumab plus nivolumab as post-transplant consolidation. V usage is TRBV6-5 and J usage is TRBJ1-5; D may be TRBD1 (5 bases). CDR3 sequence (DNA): TGTGCCAGCAGACCCGAATGGGGGAGCAATCAGCCCCAGCATTTT. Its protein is CASRPEWGSNQPQHF.